A selection of T cell receptor beta chains follows, all from one sample in a study of T cell responses to AZD1222 COVID-19 vaccine. Using immunoSEQ multiplex PCR, the repertoire was profiled, and TCRdb retains in-frame clones only, with some absent. The sample consists of 120,000 or so clones, 85% to 90% of them appearing once. Source: peripheral blood, taken on day 0 of AZD1222 vaccination. The origin of the receptors is an adult in good health. The CDR3 runs from the conserved cysteine through the conserved F or W. A D gene is named only where the DNA matches it firmly. Part of the rows lack a size; the others show once, few, many or a class for expanded clones.

J gene,D gene,V gene,clone size,CDR3 protein,CDR3 DNA
TRBJ2-5,NA,TRBV30,NA,CAWDLARGETQYF,TGTGCCTGGGACTTGGCGAGGGGAGAGACCCAGTACTTC
TRBJ2-1,TRBD2,TRBV11-2,NA,CASSGRGSGGAEEQFF,TGTGCCAGCAGCGGTAGGGGGAGCGGGGGGGCGGAAGAGCAGTTCTTC
TRBJ1-2,NA,TRBV28,few,CASSFESFGTEGFNYGYTF,TGTGCCAGCAGTTTCGAGAGTTTCGGTACAGAGGGATTTAACTATGGCTACACCTTC
TRBJ1-1,NA,TRBV2,NA,CASSEDGGQGTEAFF,TGTGCCAGCAGTGAAGATGGGGGCCAGGGCACTGAAGCTTTCTTT
TRBJ2-1,NA,TRBV7-2,NA,CASNLPGQYYNEQFF,TGTGCCAGCAACCTACCGGGACAATATTACAATGAGCAGTTCTTC
TRBJ1-1,TRBD1,TRBV14,once,CASSQDWGTGGSTEAFF,TGTGCCAGCAGCCAAGATTGGGGGACAGGGGGGAGCACTGAAGCTTTCTTT
TRBJ2-3,TRBD2,TRBV5-1,once,CASSSSGGRTDTQYF,TGCGCCAGCAGCTCTAGCGGGGGGCGCACAGATACGCAGTATTTT
TRBJ1-2,NA,TRBV5-6,NA,CASSLGRQNYGYTF,TGTGCCAGCAGCTTGGGCAGGCAAAACTATGGCTACACCTTC
TRBJ2-1,NA,TRBV6-5,NA,CASSYSPRGDEQFF,TGTGCCAGCAGTTACTCGCCCAGGGGAGATGAGCAGTTCTTC
TRBJ2-6,NA,TRBV2,NA,CASSEVHLSGANVLTF,TGTGCCAGCAGCGAAGTTCACCTCTCTGGGGCCAACGTCCTGACTTTC
TRBJ2-5,NA,TRBV7-9,NA,CASSLHEGLETQYF,TGTGCCAGCAGCTTACATGAGGGGCTGGAGACCCAGTACTTC
TRBJ2-5,NA,TRBV7-2,NA,CASSYKETQYF,TGTGCCAGCAGCTATAAAGAGACCCAGTACTTC
TRBJ2-3,NA,TRBV20-1,NA,CSAPLGDTQYF,TGCAGTGCTCCCCTCGGAGATACGCAGTATTTT
TRBJ1-5,NA,TRBV7-2,NA,CAAELDRVNQPQHF,TGTGCCGCGGAATTAGACAGAGTCAATCAGCCCCAGCATTTT
TRBJ1-2,NA,TRBV6-4,NA,CASSDAATGTANYGYTF,TGTGCCAGCAGTGACGCTGCAACAGGGACCGCTAACTATGGCTACACCTTC
TRBJ2-7,NA,TRBV18,NA,CASSPRRGYEQYF,TGTGCCAGCTCACCCCGAAGGGGATACGAGCAGTACTTC
TRBJ1-6,NA,TRBV30,NA,CAWSVRRERVLRF,TGTGCCTGGAGTGTACGAAGAGAACGAGTCCTCCGCTTT
TRBJ1-1,NA,TRBV27,NA,CASSTIGGANTEAFF,TGTGCCAGCAGTACCATCGGGGGGGCGAACACTGAAGCTTTCTTT
TRBJ1-2,TRBD1,TRBV18,NA,CASSPDRDHTF,TGTGCCAGCTCGCCGGACAGGGATCACACCTTC
TRBJ1-4,NA,TRBV6-5,few,CASSRGWTNEKLFF,TGTGCCAGCAGCCGAGGGTGGACTAATGAAAAACTGTTTTTT
TRBJ1-1,NA,TRBV6-5,NA,CASKEMNTEAFF,TGTGCCAGCAAGGAGATGAACACTGAAGCTTTCTTT
TRBJ1-2,TRBD1,TRBV19,NA,CASQLQGAIDYGYTF,TGTGCCAGTCAGCTTCAGGGGGCGATAGACTATGGCTACACCTTC
TRBJ2-1,TRBD2,TRBV9,NA,CASSAGGRYIHNEQFF,TGTGCCAGCAGCGCGGGGGGGAGGTACATCCACAATGAGCAGTTCTTC
TRBJ2-7,NA,TRBV28,NA,CASSFGRTRGEQYF,TGTGCCAGCAGTTTTGGCAGAACTAGGGGCGAGCAGTACTTC
TRBJ2-7,TRBD2,TRBV3-1/TRBV3-2,NA,CASSQEGLAGGPYEQYF,TGTGCCAGCAGCCAAGAGGGACTAGCGGGGGGGCCTTACGAGCAGTACTTC